Presented here are 31 T cell receptor beta chains from one specimen sequenced in a study of blood T cells in healthy people across ages. Next came a second PCR, run for about 6 to 12 cycles, which used a sample-barcoded 5' primer along with a J-beta primer mix. TCRdb re-called the 5' RACE reads with MiXCR, one entry per CDR3 protein. This table holds about 1,600,000 distinct CDR3 sequences, roughly 40% found once. The specimen sequenced was blood. These receptors came from a woman aged 18 to 35 in good health.

This clonotype was counted between two and nine times. J is TRBJ1-2 and V is TRBV27; D gene unclear. This CDR3 spans 17 amino acids. V shed 1 base and J shed 4 bases, with 19 bases lying between them. CDR1 is MNHEY, CDR2 SMNVEV, per germline (reference sequence). The CDR3 DNA is TGTGCCAGCAGTTTATATCCTAACCGCGGGGTGGGCTATGGCTACACCTTC. Translated, it gives CASSLYPNRGVGYGYTF.

The chain couples TRBV12-3 or TRBV12-4 to TRBJ1-5, with D unresolved. Trimming removed 3 bases at V and 7 bases at J, with 7 bases between. The length of the CDR3 is 12 residues. The CDR3 bases are TGTGCCAGCAGTTTCTCTGAGCAGCCCCAGCATTTT. Protein product: CASSFSEQPQHF.

This clonotype was picked up a small number of times. This chain links TRBV4-2 with TRBJ1-2, with a weak D call TRBD1 (5 bases). The length of the CDR3 is 15 residues. Trimming stripped 1 base from V and 3 bases from J, with 12 bases between. The germline V gene encodes CDR1 LGHNA and CDR2 YNFKEQ. The CDR3 is CASSQVLGQDYGYTF. The CDR3 region has the DNA TGTGCCAGCAGCCAAGTTTTGGGGCAGGACTATGGCTACACCTTC.

This chain connects TRBV6-7 to TRBJ2-7, with D hard to call. TRBV6-7 is an open reading frame whose function is uncertain. Trimming removed 6 bases at V and 3 bases at J, with 21 bases between. The CDR3 loop spans 16 amino acids. CDR3 sequence: CASRPKGPMAHYEQYF. For the CDR3, the DNA is TGTGCCAGCAGGCCGAAGGGTCCTATGGCCCACTACGAGCAGTACTTC.

This sequence joins TRBV29-1 and TRBJ2-5, with D hard to call. The CDR3 runs 13 residues. Per germline, CDR1 SQVTM and CDR2 ANQGSEA. V lost 5 bases, J lost 2 bases, and 12 bases lay in between. CDR3 protein: CSVSVPIQETQYF. As DNA, the CDR3 is TGCAGCGTTTCGGTCCCGATTCAAGAGACCCAGTACTTC.

CDR3 sequence reads: CASSVAVAGVGGTGELFF. The CDR3 nucleotides read TGTGCCAGCAGCGTAGCGGTAGCGGGAGTCGGTGGCACCGGGGAGCTGTTTTTT. The chain is built from TRBV9 and TRBJ2-2, with 9 bases fitting TRBD2. The germline CDR1 and CDR2 sequences are SGDLS and YYNGEE. This CDR3 comprises 18 residues. With 0 bases clipped from V and 4 bases from J, the junction kept 10 bases outside the gene matches.

V usage is TRBV20-1 and J usage is TRBJ2-3, with D perhaps TRBD2 (5 bases). The germline V and J ends were trimmed by 0 bases and 3 bases, with 13 bases remaining between them. This CDR3 contains 15 residues. Germline lookup yields CDR1 DFQATT and CDR2 SNEGSKA (reference sequence). In nucleotides, the CDR3 is TGCAGTGCTAGAGATCCGACGGAGGAGACAGATACGCAGTATTTT. Translated, it gives CSARDPTEETDTQYF.

This rearrangement joins TRBV19 to TRBJ2-5; tentatively, D is TRBD1 (5 bases). Trimming left V 5 bases short and J 1 base short, with 14 bases between. CDR3 size: 15 residues. In germline, CDR1 is LNHDA, CDR2 SQIVND (reference sequence). The CDR3 DNA follows: TGTGCCAGTAGTCACAGGACGTTCCGCCAAGAGACCCAGTACTTC. It encodes CASSHRTFRQETQYF.

The genes are TRBV6-1 and TRBJ2-5; a weak D match, TRBD1 (5 bases). Trimming removed 1 base at V and 7 bases at J, with 16 bases between. The germline V gene has CDR1 MNHNS and CDR2 SASEGT. CDR3 size: 15 residues. CDR3 nucleotides: TGTGCCAGCAGTGAAGGAACAGGCCTCCAATGGACCCAGTACTTC. This sequence encodes CASSEGTGLQWTQYF.

Written as DNA, the CDR3 is TGTGCCAGCAGCCCCCGGGACAGGGCGGAAGAGACCCAGTACTTC. Translation: CASSPRDRAEETQYF. The V and J genes are TRBV14 and TRBJ2-5, with 9 positions matching TRBD1. Losses at the gene ends were 4 bases for V and 3 bases for J; bases not matched to a gene: 6. This CDR3 has 15 residues. Germline V gene data show CDR1 as SGHDN and CDR2 as FVKESK.

This clonotype has more than one count but fewer than ten. The chain links TRBV7-2 to TRBJ1-2; D is possibly TRBD1 (5 bases). Germline lookup yields CDR1 SGHTA and CDR2 FQGNSA. V lost 3 bases and J lost 2, with 13 bases in between. The CDR3 contains 15 residues. CDR3 sequence reads: CASSLRQGENYGYTF. For the CDR3, the DNA is TGTGCCAGCAGCTTGCGGCAGGGAGAAAACTATGGCTACACCTTC.

This chain joins TRBV3-1 and TRBJ1-1; TRBD1 might be the D (5 bases). Trimming took 4 bases from V and 3 from J, leaving 15 bases between them. The germline V gene encodes CDR1 LGHDT and CDR2 YNNKEL (reference sequence). The CDR3 has 15 residues. The CDR3 protein is CASSRNRGGDTEAFF. The CDR3 DNA is TGTGCCAGCAGCCGGAATCGGGGGGGGGACACTGAAGCTTTCTTT.

CDR3 region: CASRPWAGVSYNEQFF. CDR3 in DNA: TGTGCCAGTAGACCCTGGGCAGGGGTGTCCTACAATGAGCAGTTCTTC. The J gene is TRBJ2-1, the V gene TRBV21-1; whether TRBD1, the table's D call, matches the DNA was not checked. TRBV21-1 is flagged as a pseudogene. The CDR3 covers 16 residues.

This clonotype appeared many times. The chain employs TRBV4-1 and TRBJ2-1, with 10 bases matching TRBD2. Germline V gene data show CDR1 as MGHRA and CDR2 as YSYEKL. This CDR3 contains 17 residues. The J segment lost 0 bases and the V segment lost 2 bases, leaving 4 bases of the junction unmatched. The DNA for the CDR3 is TGCGCCAGCAGCCAATCTGCTAGCGGGAGCTCCTACAATGAGCAGTTCTTC. This codes for CASSQSASGSSYNEQFF.

The chain is built from TRBV20-1 and TRBJ1-5, with TRBD1 as a possible D gene (5 bases). Trimming took 6 bases from V and 4 from J, leaving 16 bases between them. The CDR3 is made up of 14 amino acids. In germline, CDR1 is DFQATT, CDR2 SNEGSKA (reference sequence). CDR3 bases: TGCAGTGCATCCGACATGCGGGGGAATCAGCCCCAGCATTTT. Its translation: CSASDMRGNQPQHF.

This clonotype was observed a few times. The chain recombines TRBV20-1 with TRBJ1-2; TRBD1 is a possible D gene (5 bases). The CDR3 length is 15 residues. V lost 0 bases to trimming and J lost 2 bases, with 13 bases between them. Germline CDR1 reads DFQATT; CDR2 reads SNEGSKA (reference sequence). The CDR3 spells CSARDSPDKNYGYTF. CDR3 sequence (DNA): TGCAGTGCTAGAGATTCTCCGGACAAGAACTATGGCTACACCTTC.

The V gene is TRBV6-5, the J gene TRBJ1-1, with 9 bases fitting TRBD1. Trimming cost V 6 bases and J 2 bases; bases outside gene matches: 4. The CDR3 consists of 14 residues. Per the germline V gene, CDR1 is MNHEY and CDR2 is SVGAGI. The CDR3: CASRLQGANTEAFF. The DNA for the CDR3 is TGTGCCAGCAGATTACAGGGGGCAAACACTGAAGCTTTCTTT.

V and J are TRBV11-2 and TRBJ1-1, with a weak D call TRBD1 (5 bases). The CDR3 sequence is 17 residues long. In germline, CDR1 is SGHAT, CDR2 FQNNGV. Trimming pared 2 bases from V and 5 bases from J, leaving 21 bases between. CDR3 DNA sequence: TGTGCCAGCAGCTTAATACCCGGGGCCCTAAGAGGGACTGAAGCTTTCTTT. Its protein is CASSLIPGALRGTEAFF. Supplemented by reference TRBV11-2 and TRBJ1-1, the full variable domain reads EAGVAQSPRYKIIEKRQSVAFWCNPISGHATLYWYQQILGQGPKLLIQFQNNGVVDDSQLPKDRFSAERLKGVDSTLKIQPAKLEDSAVYLCASSLIPGALRGTEAFFGQGTRLTVV.

This chain links TRBV2 with TRBJ2-5; TRBD1 might be the D (5 bases). V was clipped by 2 bases and J by 3 bases, with 13 bases between them. Germline assignment: CDR1 SNHLY and CDR2 FYNNEI. This CDR3 spans 15 amino acids. The CDR3 reads CASSEYGAGEETQYF. CDR3 DNA: TGTGCCAGCAGTGAATATGGGGCTGGGGAAGAGACCCAGTACTTC.

This clonotype has more than one count but fewer than ten. The chain carries TRBV18 and TRBJ1-1, with D unclear. Germline V CDR1 and CDR2: KGHSH, LQKENI. The CDR3 covers 14 residues. V was shortened by 3 bases and J by 1 base, with 9 bases between the two germline ends. In DNA form, the CDR3 reads TGTGCCAGCTCACCCACCTCATCGAACACTGAAGCTTTCTTT. Its protein is CASSPTSSNTEAFF.

The chain has TRBV27 and TRBJ2-1, with D unclear. Germline assignment: CDR1 MNHEY and CDR2 SMNVEV (reference sequence). Trimming pared 3 bases from V and 10 bases from J, leaving 7 bases between. The CDR3 loop spans 11 amino acids. The CDR3 DNA reads TGTGCCAGCAGTTTCGGGTGGGAGCAGTTCTTC. It encodes CASSFGWEQFF.

This clonotype has more than one count but fewer than ten. The chain joins TRBV2 to TRBJ1-2; TRBD1 matches at 8 bases. The CDR3 sequence is 13 residues long. CDR1 SNHLY and CDR2 FYNNEI come from the germline V gene. The J segment lost 7 bases and the V segment lost 4 bases, leaving 5 bases of the junction unmatched. The CDR3 is CASSGSGGSGYTF. DNA of the CDR3: TGTGCCAGCAGTGGGTCAGGGGGCAGTGGCTACACCTTC. Together with reference TRBV2 and TRBJ1-2, the CDR3 gives the full variable domain: EPEVTQTPSHQVTQMGQEVILRCVPISNHLYFYWYRQILGQKVEFLVSFYNNEISEKSEIFDDQFSVERPDGSNFTLKIRSTKLEDSAMYFCASSGSGGSGYTFGSGTRLTVV.

This clonotype showed up just once. This rearrangement joins TRBV7-3 to TRBJ1-1; 8 nucleotides agree with TRBD1. The germline CDR1 and CDR2 sequences are SGHTA and FQGTGA. CDR3 length: 14 amino acids. V gave up 3 bases and J gave up 10 bases; unmatched junction bases: 10. This chain's CDR3 is CASSLGGQEGRAFF. Written as DNA, the CDR3 is TGTGCCAGCAGCTTGGGGGGACAGGAAGGGAGAGCTTTCTTT.

This clonotype was seen only a few times. The V and J genes are TRBV4-1 and TRBJ1-1; no clear D gene. CDR3 length: 13 amino acids. Germline V gene data show CDR1 as MGHRA and CDR2 as YSYEKL. Trimming took 6 bases from V and 1 from J, leaving 9 bases between them. CDR3: CASSSAWNTEAFF. The CDR3 DNA sequence: TGCGCCAGCAGTTCCGCCTGGAACACTGAAGCTTTCTTT.

The chain links TRBV7-2 to TRBJ2-4, with 12 nucleotides matching TRBD2. Per germline, CDR1 SGHTA and CDR2 FQGNSA. The CDR3 spans 16 residues. The trim removed 5 bases at V and 13 bases at J, leaving 15 bases unmatched. CDR3 bases: TGTGCCAGCAGCCTCCTAGCGGGAGGGGGCAACAATGAGCAGTACTTC. Translating gives CASSLLAGGGNNEQYF.

This clonotype showed up just a few times. The chain carries TRBV5-1 and TRBJ2-7; TRBD1 matches at 7 bases. Germline CDR1 reads SGHRS; CDR2 reads YFSETQ. CDR3 length: 14 amino acids. V shed 4 bases and J 5 bases; nucleotides not matched to a gene: 9. The CDR3 loop reads CASSTRTGSDEQYF. The CDR3 coding sequence is TGCGCCAGCAGCACCCGGACAGGATCCGACGAGCAGTACTTC.

V usage is TRBV7-2 and J usage is TRBJ2-7; the D gene could be TRBD1 or TRBD2 (6 bases each). Trimming took off 4 bases at V and 6 bases at J, with 16 bases between the two ends. In germline, CDR1 is SGHTA, CDR2 FQGNSA. CDR3 length: 14 amino acids. The CDR3 DNA follows: TGTGCCAGCAGCTGGTTAGCTGGAGGGGGCGAGCAGTACTTC. It codes for CASSWLAGGGEQYF.

In this sample, this clonotype turned up a few times. The gene calls are TRBV5-1 and TRBJ2-3; D is possibly TRBD1 or TRBD2 (6 bases each). Germline V gene data show CDR1 as SGHRS and CDR2 as YFSETQ. The CDR3 runs 16 residues. Trimming pared 5 bases from V and 3 bases from J, leaving 19 bases between. CDR3 nucleotides: TGCGCCAGCAGGAAGCTGGCGGGACAAGGGACAGATACGCAGTATTTT. The encoded protein is CASRKLAGQGTDTQYF.

The chain employs TRBV10-3 and TRBJ2-5; TRBD2 matches 14 bases. The CDR3 has 17 residues. In germline, CDR1 is ENHRY, CDR2 SYGVKD. Unmatched junction bases numbered 9, after V lost 4 bases and J lost 5 bases. The chain's CDR3 is CAISAVGTSGSFETQYF. CDR3 DNA sequence: TGTGCCATCAGTGCGGTAGGGACTAGCGGGAGTTTTGAGACCCAGTACTTC.

This clonotype has more than one count but fewer than ten. The V call is TRBV2, the J call TRBJ2-1, with TRBD2 as a possible D gene (6 bases). V dropped 8 bases and J dropped 0 bases, with 11 bases sitting between them. The CDR3 is 14 residues long. Germline values: CDR1 SNHLY, CDR2 FYNNEI. CDR3 loop: CASEAGSSYNEQFF. As DNA, the CDR3 is TGTGCCAGCGAGGCGGGGAGCTCCTACAATGAGCAGTTCTTC.

As for this clonotype: Relative to the germline gene, one junction end is altered; a read error may explain this. V usage is TRBV15 and J usage is TRBJ2-7; D might be TRBD2 (6 bases). The CDR3 loop spans 16 amino acids. Germline lookup yields CDR1 LNHNV and CDR2 YYDKDF (reference sequence). The CDR3 is CAPSVPSDGSSYEQYF. CDR3 DNA: TGTGCCCCCAGCGTCCCGAGCGACGGGAGCTCCTACGAGCAGTACTTC.